Each of the 30 T cell receptor beta chains below was sequenced from the same sample in a study of T cells in Graves' hyperthyroidism and ophthalmopathy. Amplification of TCR beta CDR3 regions was performed using RNA transcripts as template. First-round RT-PCR of the TCR CDR3 relied on the HTBI primer set. TCRdb recomputed calls from the multiplex PCR reads with MiXCR, one row per CDR3 protein. Here the sample spans about 700,000 distinct CDR3 sequences, around 15% being singletons. Sequencing input: blood. These receptors all come from a woman aged 18-29 years with Graves' hyperthyroidism.

This clonotype was seen more than once but under ten times. CDR3 residues: CASSLLTGTLHGYTF. The DNA of the CDR3 is TGTGCCAGCAGCTTATTAACCGGGACACTCCATGGCTACACCTTC. The rearrangement links TRBV11-3 to TRBJ1-2; D might be TRBD1 (6 bases). The CDR3 extends over 15 amino acids. V gave up 2 bases and J gave up 6 bases, with 16 bases separating them. CDR1 is SGHNT, CDR2 YENEEA, per germline.

J is TRBJ2-3 and V is TRBV7-9; D is ambiguous. Germline values: CDR1 SEHNR, CDR2 FQNEAQ (reference sequence). There are 11 residues in the CDR3. V was shortened by 10 bases and J by 5 bases, with 10 bases between the two germline ends. CDR3 in amino acids: CAILARDTQYF. The CDR3 DNA sequence: TGTGCCATATTAGCAAGAGATACGCAGTATTTT.

This clonotype was observed at least ten times. The chain links TRBV3-1 to TRBJ2-7; D tentatively fits TRBD1 or TRBD2 (5 bases each). The CDR3 has 14 amino acids. Germline V gene data show CDR1 as LGHDT and CDR2 as YNNKEL (reference sequence). V lost 3 bases to trimming and J lost 6 bases, with 15 bases between them. CDR3 DNA: TGTGCCAGCAGCCATTTAGACGGGACCGGCGAGCAGTACTTC. This codes for CASSHLDGTGEQYF.

This clonotype was recorded at least ten times. The V gene is TRBV7-2, the J gene TRBJ2-1; possibly TRBD1 for D (6 bases). This CDR3 comprises 13 residues. Trimming pared 3 bases from V and 10 bases from J, leaving 13 bases between. Germline values: CDR1 SGHTA, CDR2 FQGNSA. CDR3 sequence: CASSFEQGGEQFF. The DNA for the CDR3 is TGTGCCAGCAGCTTCGAACAGGGCGGAGAGCAGTTCTTC.

This clonotype was seen a handful of times. This sequence joins TRBV7-9 and TRBJ2-2; the D is unclear. Germline lookup yields CDR1 SEHNR and CDR2 FQNEAQ (reference sequence). This CDR3 is 14 amino acids long. The V and J ends lost 3 bases and 3 bases respectively, with 8 bases between them. The CDR3 DNA follows: TGTGCCAGCAGCTTCATGGGGTACACCGGGGAGCTGTTTTTT. Translated, it gives CASSFMGYTGELFF.

This clonotype was seen ten or more times. The chain carries TRBV12-3 or TRBV12-4 and TRBJ2-3; D gene unclear. CDR3 length: 17 amino acids. With 6 bases removed from V and 7 bases from J, the gap between germline ends came to 26 bases. The CDR3 loop reads CASRGTGALEFPYTQYF. In nucleotides, the CDR3 is TGTGCCAGCAGAGGTACCGGCGCCCTGGAGTTCCCATATACGCAGTATTTT.

This clonotype showed up just a few times. The genes are TRBV6-5 and TRBJ1-1; D might be TRBD1 (6 bases). This CDR3 is built from 14 residues. Looked up from germline, CDR1 is MNHEY and CDR2 is SVGAGI. V shed 0 bases and J shed 4 bases, with 9 bases lying between them. The CDR3 is CASSYSQGSTEAFF. CDR3 bases: TGTGCCAGCAGTTACTCACAGGGCTCCACTGAAGCTTTCTTT.

The genes are TRBV7-9 and TRBJ1-2, with D possibly matching TRBD1 (5 bases). The CDR3 is 14 residues long. The germline CDR1 and CDR2 sequences are SEHNR and FQNEAQ (reference sequence). Trimming stripped 11 bases from V and 6 bases from J, with 22 bases between. The CDR3 nucleotides are TGTGCCTCATACTCTGGTGCGGGACGCCATGGCTACACCTTC. This sequence encodes CASYSGAGRHGYTF.

The chain joins TRBV6-2 or TRBV6-3 to TRBJ1-1, with a weak D call TRBD1 (5 bases). The CDR3 covers 13 residues. CDR1 and CDR2 (germline): MNHEY, SVGEGT. V was cut by 5 bases and J by 3 bases, with 10 bases left in between. The CDR3 DNA sequence: TGTGCCAGCAGTGTGCGCAGGGACACTGAAGCTTTCTTT. Translation: CASSVRRDTEAFF.

This rearrangement joins TRBV29-1 to TRBJ2-7; the match to TRBD1 covers 7 bases. The V segment lost 6 bases and the J segment 0 bases; nucleotides outside the gene matches: 8. This CDR3 has 14 amino acids. Per the germline V gene, CDR1 is SQVTM and CDR2 is ANQGSEA. DNA for the CDR3: TGCAGCGTCCAAAGACAGGGAAGCTCCTACGAGCAGTACTTC. It encodes CSVQRQGSSYEQYF.

This clonotype occurred many times. The CDR3 region has the DNA TGTGCCAGCAGCCCACCGGGGTTTGGCGAGCAGTACTTC. It is translated as CASSPPGFGEQYF. This chain uses TRBV7-9 with TRBJ2-7, with D perhaps matching TRBD2 (5 bases). Germline V gene lookup returns CDR1 SEHNR and CDR2 FQNEAQ (reference sequence). The CDR3 is 13 residues long. The V and J ends lost 5 bases and 6 bases respectively, with 14 bases between them.

This chain joins TRBV6-1 and TRBJ1-2; D is uncertain. The CDR3 is 12 residues long. The ends were cut back, 7 bases at V and 4 bases at J, with 10 bases in the middle. CDR1 and CDR2 from the germline V gene are MNHNS and SASEGT. The DNA of the CDR3 is TGTGCCAGCACTGGCACGGTCTATGGCTACACCTTC. Translation gives CASTGTVYGYTF.

This clonotype was found many times. This chain's CDR3 is CAWSVLSSFYGYTF. The DNA of the CDR3 is TGTGCCTGGAGTGTACTATCGAGTTTCTATGGCTACACCTTC. The chain recombines TRBV30 with TRBJ1-2, with no clear D. Germline V gene data show CDR1 as GTSNPN and CDR2 as SVGIG (reference sequence). The CDR3 spans 14 residues. Deletions cut 0 bases from V and 4 bases from J, with 12 bases between.

This clonotype was seen at least ten times. V usage is TRBV20-1 and J usage is TRBJ2-5; the match to TRBD1 covers 7 bases. Trimming at V came to 5 bases and at J to 2 bases, leaving 8 bases not matched to a gene. The CDR3 length is 14 residues. Germline V gene sequence: CDR1 DFQATT, CDR2 SNEGSKA (reference sequence). The CDR3 coding sequence is TGCAGTGCTCGAAGGGGGCGAAGACAAGAGACCCAGTACTTC. Translating it yields CSARRGRRQETQYF.

This clonotype was seen more than once but under ten times. The chain uses TRBV7-9 and TRBJ1-1; TRBD1 might be the D (5 bases). CDR3 length: 14 amino acids. From germline, CDR1 is SEHNR and CDR2 FQNEAQ (reference sequence). V gave up 5 bases and J gave up 3 bases, with 13 bases separating them. The CDR3 DNA reads as TGTGCCAGCAGCCAAAGTTGGGGGGACACTGAAGCTTTCTTT. This gives the protein CASSQSWGDTEAFF.

This clonotype has at least ten counts. The V and J genes are TRBV3-1 and TRBJ1-1, with D unresolved. V gave up 4 bases and J gave up 1 base, with 7 bases separating them. From germline, CDR1 is LGHDT and CDR2 YNNKEL (reference sequence). CDR3 length equals 13 residues. This CDR3 is CASSPYKNTEAFF. DNA of the CDR3: TGTGCCAGCAGCCCCTATAAGAACACTGAAGCTTTCTTT.

This clonotype was observed many times. The chain uses TRBV20-1 and TRBJ2-1; no firm D call. The germline V gene encodes CDR1 DFQATT and CDR2 SNEGSKA (reference sequence). Trimming removed 0 bases from V and 9 bases from J, with 6 bases in between. CDR3 length: 11 amino acids. The CDR3, as DNA: TGCAGTGCTAGAGACTATCCTGAGCAGTTCTTC. It yields the protein CSARDYPEQFF.

This clonotype came up many times. The genes are TRBV11-2 and TRBJ2-1; maybe TRBD2 (5 bases). The CDR3 loop spans 15 amino acids. The V gene lost 3 bases and the J gene lost 6 bases, with 15 bases spanning the gap. Germline CDR1 SGHAT, CDR2 FQNNGV. The CDR3 bases are TGTGCCAGCAGCTTCCTAGAGGGCCTGGGCAATGAGCAGTTCTTC. Protein product: CASSFLEGLGNEQFF.

This rearrangement joins TRBV20-1 to TRBJ1-1; weak D call: TRBD1 (6 bases). With 2 bases removed from V and 3 bases from J, the gap between germline ends came to 25 bases. Germline lookup yields CDR1 DFQATT and CDR2 SNEGSKA (reference sequence). The length of the CDR3 is 18 residues. CDR3 DNA sequence: TGCAGTGCTAGATCTCCTCAAGTCAGTACAGGGAGGTACACTGAAGCTTTCTTT. It yields the protein CSARSPQVSTGRYTEAFF.

This clonotype was recorded many times. The chain carries TRBV20-1 and TRBJ2-3; D is unclear. Trimming took off 1 base at V and 0 bases at J, with 5 bases between the two ends. Germline V CDR1 and CDR2: DFQATT, SNEGSKA (reference sequence). This CDR3 contains 13 residues. CDR3 in amino acids: CSARVQSTDTQYF. In DNA, the CDR3 is TGCAGTGCTAGAGTACAGAGCACAGATACGCAGTATTTT.

This clonotype was counted many times. V is TRBV7-8 and J is TRBJ2-1; 10 bases line up with TRBD2. V was pared by 5 bases and J by 4 bases, with 5 bases of the junction left unmatched. The germline CDR1 and CDR2 sequences are SGHVS and FQNEAQ. CDR3 size: 15 residues. The chain's CDR3 is CASSRGTSAYNEQFF. The CDR3 bases are TGTGCCAGCAGCCGGGGGACTAGCGCATACAATGAGCAGTTCTTC.

This clonotype was found many times. The genes are TRBV11-2 and TRBJ2-1; TRBD2 might be the D (5 bases). The V end lost 1 base, the J end lost 3 bases, and 10 bases lay between the germline ends. The CDR3 runs to 15 residues. The V gene's germline CDR1 is SGHAT and CDR2 FQNNGV. CDR3 amino acids: CASSLGEIFYNEQFF. DNA of the CDR3: TGTGCCAGCAGCTTAGGGGAGATATTCTACAATGAGCAGTTCTTC.

In this sample, this clonotype turned up a few times. The V and J genes are TRBV30 and TRBJ2-5, with D possibly matching TRBD1 (7 bases). The V gene's germline CDR1 is GTSNPN and CDR2 SVGIG (reference sequence). The CDR3 is made up of 15 amino acids. Trimming cost V 4 bases and J 2 bases, with 17 bases left between them. CDR3 coding DNA: TGTGCCTGGACTCGGAGGGGGCTCTATCAAGAGACCCAGTACTTC. This encodes CAWTRRGLYQETQYF.

This clonotype came up many times. The chain couples TRBV3-1 to TRBJ2-5, with D tentatively TRBD2 (5 bases). Deletions cut 2 bases from V and 7 bases from J, with 17 bases between. CDR3 length: 15 amino acids. CDR1 and CDR2 (germline): LGHDT, YNNKEL (reference sequence). The CDR3 DNA reads TGTGCCAGCAGCCAAAGTCTAGGGAGAGAACGGACCCAGTACTTC. Translating it yields CASSQSLGRERTQYF.

A note on this clonotype: A clone one base away is much larger, so this may be a read error. The rearrangement links TRBV2 to TRBJ2-3; D remains unclear. The CDR3 length is 15 residues. V was clipped by 3 bases and J by 0 bases, with 10 bases between them. Per germline, CDR1 SNHLY and CDR2 FYNNEI. The DNA of the CDR3 is TGTGCCAGCAGTGAGCAAGGGTTTAGCACAGATACGCAGTATTTT. Translating it yields CASSEQGFSTDTQYF.

The table lists this clonotype with a few counts. This chain uses TRBV4-3 with TRBJ2-3, with 13 bases that match TRBD2. J was trimmed by 2 bases and V by 4 bases; bases with no gene match: 6. Germline CDR1 reads LGHNA; CDR2 reads YSLEER. The CDR3 is 17 residues long. CDR3: CASSLGLAGVITDTQYF. As DNA, the CDR3 is TGCGCCAGCAGCCTAGGACTAGCGGGAGTGATCACAGATACGCAGTATTTT.

This clonotype was seen repeatedly, ten times or more. The chain joins TRBV24-1 to TRBJ1-5; D unclear. Trimming took off 5 bases at V and 7 bases at J, with 11 bases between the two ends. Germline loops: CDR1 KGHDR, CDR2 SFDVKD. The CDR3 consists of 13 residues. The CDR3 loop reads CATSGWGKQPQHF. In nucleotides, the CDR3 is TGTGCCACCAGTGGGTGGGGAAAACAGCCCCAGCATTTT.

Turning to this clonotype: A much larger clone sits a single nucleotide away, making a read error possible. This sequence joins TRBV7-2 and TRBJ2-5; no clear D. CDR3 length: 14 residues. Germline values: CDR1 SGHTA, CDR2 FQGNSA. The ends were cut back, 1 base at V and 4 bases at J, with 10 bases in the middle. This CDR3 reads CASSLEARGETQYF. The CDR3 coding sequence is TGTGCCAGCAGCTTAGAAGCACGTGGAGAGACCCAGTACTTC. Full variable domain (missing parts from reference TRBV7-2 and TRBJ2-5): GAGVSQSPSNKVTEKGKDVELRCDPISGHTALYWYRQSLGQGLEFLIYFQGNSAPDKSGLPSDRFSAERTGGSVSTLTIQRTQQEDSAVYLCASSLEARGETQYFGPGTRLLVL.

This clonotype has at least ten counts. V usage is TRBV28 and J usage is TRBJ2-7; possibly TRBD1 for D (6 bases). In germline, CDR1 is MDHEN, CDR2 SYDVKM. V gave up 5 bases and J gave up 4 bases, with 12 bases separating them. The CDR3 has 13 residues. The CDR3 nucleotides are TGTGCCAGCAGTAACGTACAGGGATACGAGCAGTACTTC. This gives the protein CASSNVQGYEQYF.

This clonotype was detected many times. This chain connects TRBV3-1 to TRBJ2-1; TRBD2 aligns across 11 bases. The CDR3 covers 17 residues. V shed 5 bases, J shed 7 bases, and the junction held 13 bases outside the gene matches. Per germline, CDR1 LGHDT and CDR2 YNNKEL (reference sequence). Written as DNA, the CDR3 is TGTGCCAGCAGCTCCCTACCTAGCGGGAGGCCGGGAAATGAGCAGTTCTTC. Encoded protein: CASSSLPSGRPGNEQFF.